One sample yielded the 15 T cell receptor beta chains listed below, sequenced in a study of technical replicates of blood from a few donors. The repertoire was sequenced with immunoSEQ multiplex PCR; TCRdb's copy has only in-frame clones and lacks some. In the table there are around 71,000 clones, 80% to 95% of which are singletons. Sequenced input: T cells isolated from PBMCs. The source of these receptors is a human donor in good health.

The rearrangement joins TRBV4-2 to TRBJ2-7, with D maybe TRBD2 (6 bases). This CDR3 has 15 residues. CDR1 and CDR2 from the germline V gene are LGHNA and YNFKEQ. Trimming cost V 1 base and J 7 bases, with 17 bases left between them. CDR3 residues: CASSQAPGEEREQYF. CDR3 in DNA: TGTGCCAGCAGCCAAGCCCCGGGGGAGGAGAGGGAGCAGTACTTC.

V and J are TRBV27 and TRBJ1-5, with unresolved D. This CDR3 contains 15 residues. Germline loops: CDR1 MNHEY, CDR2 SMNVEV (reference sequence). Trimming pared 0 bases from V and 5 bases from J, leaving 11 bases between. Here the CDR3 DNA reads TGTGCCAGCAGTTTATCATGGCACCCCGATCAGCCCCAGCATTTT. Translating gives CASSLSWHPDQPQHF.

The chain links TRBV15 to TRBJ1-5; TRBD1 matches 7 bases. Germline CDR1 and CDR2: LNHNV and YYDKDF (reference sequence). The CDR3 has 15 amino acids. Unmatched junction bases numbered 9, after V lost 3 bases and J lost 7 bases. This CDR3 is CATSSKTGWGQPQHF. In nucleotides, the CDR3 is TGTGCCACCAGCAGTAAGACAGGGTGGGGACAGCCCCAGCATTTT.

V usage is TRBV5-1 and J usage is TRBJ2-1; 14 bases match TRBD2. Germline loops: CDR1 SGHRS, CDR2 YFSETQ. V was clipped by 0 bases and J by 8 bases; unmatched bases: 4. The CDR3 is 16 amino acids. CDR3 DNA sequence: TGCGCCAGCAGCTTGGGGACTAGCGGGAGGTGGGATGAGCAGTTCTTC. It is translated as CASSLGTSGRWDEQFF.

The chain links TRBV2 to TRBJ2-5; 7 bases map to TRBD2. There are 15 residues in the CDR3. Germline V gives CDR1 SNHLY, CDR2 FYNNEI. Trimming at V came to 6 bases and at J to 0 bases, leaving 7 bases not matched to a gene. The CDR3 DNA reads as TGTGCCAGCAGGCAACAAACTAGCGACCAAGAGACCCAGTACTTC. Protein product: CASRQQTSDQETQYF.

J is TRBJ2-7 and V is TRBV7-9; tentative D call: TRBD2 (6 bases). The CDR3 has 14 residues. The V gene's germline CDR1 is SEHNR and CDR2 FQNEAQ (reference sequence). V was trimmed by 1 base and J by 5 bases, leaving 12 bases between them. Here the CDR3 DNA reads TGTGCCAGCAGCTTAGGTAACGGGGGTCACGAGCAGTACTTC. Encoded protein: CASSLGNGGHEQYF. Filled out from reference TRBV7-9 and TRBJ2-7, the complete variable domain reads DTGVSQNPRHKITKRGQNVTFRCDPISEHNRLYWYRQTLGQGPEFLTYFQNEAQLEKSRLLSDRFSAERPKGSFSTLEIQRTEQGDSAMYLCASSLGNGGHEQYFGPGTRLTVT.

The J gene is TRBJ1-2, the V gene TRBV6-1; D not resolved. The germline gives CDR1 MNHNS, CDR2 SASEGT. V was clipped by 3 bases and J by 2 bases, with 10 bases between them. The CDR3 has 14 residues. The CDR3 loop reads CASSDLGRNYGYTF. Written as DNA, the CDR3 is TGTGCCAGCAGTGACCTGGGCAGGAACTATGGCTACACCTTC.

The chain recombines TRBV5-1 with TRBJ1-1, with TRBD1 matching 8 bases. This CDR3 is built from 17 residues. Germline lookup yields CDR1 SGHRS and CDR2 YFSETQ. With V trimmed by 0 bases and J by 0 bases, 7 bases remained unmatched. The CDR3, as DNA: TGCGCCAGCAGCTTGGATCAGGGGGCCTCTTTGAACACTGAAGCTTTCTTT. Its protein product is CASSLDQGASLNTEAFF.

This clone was seen a handful of times. V and J are TRBV29-1 and TRBJ2-2; TRBD1 is a possible D gene (6 bases). Trimming stripped 3 bases from V and 7 bases from J, with 12 bases between. Germline loops: CDR1 SQVTM, CDR2 ANQGSEA. The CDR3 runs to 13 residues. Here the CDR3 DNA reads TGCAGCGTTGACAGGGGAAGTCACGGGGAGCTGTTTTTT. Amino acids: CSVDRGSHGELFF.

The rearrangement uses TRBV10-3 and TRBJ1-2; no clear D. Germline assignment: CDR1 ENHRY and CDR2 SYGVKD. The CDR3 runs to 13 residues. V was trimmed by 3 bases and J by 7 bases, leaving 12 bases between them. This chain's CDR3 is CAISDFDISGYTF. CDR3 nucleotide sequence: TGTGCCATCAGTGACTTCGACATAAGTGGCTACACCTTC.

This clone was detected once. V and J are TRBV19 and TRBJ2-4; 10 bases are shared with TRBD2. Germline V gives CDR1 LNHDA, CDR2 SQIVND (reference sequence). V gave up 2 bases and J gave up 8 bases; unmatched junction bases: 9. This CDR3 is built from 16 residues. CDR3: CASSIMLAGEGDIQYF. In nucleotides, the CDR3 is TGTGCCAGTAGTATAATGCTAGCGGGAGAGGGGGACATTCAGTACTTC. The variable domain in full, completed from reference TRBV19 and TRBJ2-4, reads DGGITQSPKYLFRKEGQNVTLSCEQNLNHDAMYWYRQDPGQGLRLIYYSQIVNDFQKGDIAEGYSVSREKKESFPLTVTSAQKNPTAFYLCASSIMLAGEGDIQYFGAGTRLSVL.

The chain has TRBV4-2 and TRBJ2-7; D may be TRBD2 (5 bases). This CDR3 is built from 15 residues. CDR1 and CDR2 (germline): LGHNA, YNFKEQ. V lost 1 base and J lost 0, with 10 bases in between. The CDR3 region has the DNA TGTGCCAGCAGCCAAGTAGCGTTCGACTCCTACGAGCAGTACTTC. This codes for CASSQVAFDSYEQYF.

The V gene is TRBV7-8, the J gene TRBJ2-1; no firm D call. Germline-derived CDR1 and CDR2 are SGHVS and FQNEAQ. The CDR3 has 14 residues. V was pared by 1 base and J by 5 bases, with 9 bases between. Here the CDR3 reads CASSLGTGNNEQFF. The CDR3 DNA follows: TGTGCCAGCAGCTTAGGTACTGGTAACAATGAGCAGTTCTTC. Complete variable domain (other parts from reference TRBV7-8 and TRBJ2-1): GAGVSQSPRYKVAKRGQDVALRCDPISGHVSLFWYQQALGQGPEFLTYFQNEAQLDKSGLPSDRFFAERPEGSVSTLKIQRTQQEDSAVYLCASSLGTGNNEQFFGPGTRLTVL.

This chain joins TRBV18 and TRBJ1-2, with a tentative D call TRBD1 (6 bases). The CDR3 is 17 amino acids. Germline CDR1 and CDR2: KGHSH and LQKENI. Trimming cost V 1 base and J 1 base, with 16 bases left between them. CDR3 protein: CASSPRGGDLLNYGYTF. The CDR3 bases are TGTGCCAGCTCACCACGAGGGGGGGACCTTCTTAACTATGGCTACACCTTC.

The chain employs TRBV18 and TRBJ1-5; the match to TRBD1 covers 8 bases. Germline lookup yields CDR1 KGHSH and CDR2 LQKENI. This CDR3 spans 13 amino acids. The junction had 4 bases not matched to a gene; V was cut back by 5 bases and J by 7 bases. CDR3 residues: CASSNRGGQPQHF. CDR3 bases: TGTGCCAGCTCAAACAGGGGGGGCCAGCCCCAGCATTTT.